These 26 T cell receptor beta chains originate from one sample sequenced in a study of human T cells and chemical hapten exposure. TCRdb itself ran the RACE reads through MiXCR, one entry per CDR3 protein. The table shows around 120,000 distinct CDR3 sequences, with roughly 13% occurring only once. Time point described: patch test 1, 2 weeks after DPC sensitization. The treatment denotes: therapeutic diphenylcyclopropenone sensitization with weekly scalp DPC. This material consisted of whole blood, taken in connection with sensitization to the hapten diphenylcyclopropenone (DPC). The receptors stem from a man aged 18 to 29 with alopecia areata. Some clones in this sample may be carry-over from other donors' samples.

This clonotype showed up just a few times. V and J are TRBV20-1 and TRBJ1-4; a weak D match, TRBD1 (6 bases). The germline V and J ends were trimmed by 6 bases and 6 bases, with 14 bases remaining between them. CDR1 is DFQATT and CDR2 is SNEGSKA in the germline V gene (reference sequence). This CDR3 is built from 13 residues. The CDR3: CSAHDRLDEKLFF. The CDR3, as DNA: TGCAGTGCCCACGACAGGCTAGATGAAAAACTGTTTTTT.

The J gene is TRBJ2-3, the V gene TRBV7-3; D is unclear. Germline V gives CDR1 SGHTA, CDR2 FQGTGA. V shed 1 base and J shed 4 bases, with 6 bases lying between them. The CDR3 has 13 residues. CDR3 loop: CASSLRAPDTQYF. The DNA of the CDR3 is TGTGCCAGCAGCTTAAGGGCGCCAGATACGCAGTATTTT.

In this sample, this clonotype turned up a few times. The genes are TRBV18 and TRBJ1-4; no firm D call. Germline-derived CDR1 and CDR2 are KGHSH and LQKENI. The CDR3 is 17 residues long. Trimming shortened V by 4 bases and J by 0 bases, and 15 bases separated the two germline ends. Here the CDR3 reads CASSQLREVPTNEKLFF. CDR3 nucleotide sequence: TGTGCCAGCTCACAGCTACGGGAAGTTCCAACTAATGAAAAACTGTTTTTT.

This clonotype was seen only a few times. The rearrangement joins TRBV5-1 to TRBJ2-1, with 9 bases lining up with TRBD2. V dropped 3 bases and J dropped 2; count of bases not matched to a gene: 3. Germline lookup yields CDR1 SGHRS and CDR2 YFSETQ. The CDR3 sequence is 15 residues long. CDR3 bases: TGCGCCAGCAGCTCTAGCGGGGTAACCTACAATGAGCAGTTCTTC. Its protein is CASSSSGVTYNEQFF.

This clonotype has more than one count but fewer than ten. The genes are TRBV4-3 and TRBJ1-5; 7 bases align to TRBD1. J was trimmed by 2 bases and V by 1 base; bases with no gene match: 2. In germline, CDR1 is LGHNA, CDR2 YSLEER. This CDR3 region has 15 residues. In DNA, the CDR3 is TGCGCCAGCAGCCAAGTGACAGGGCGCAATCAGCCCCAGCATTTT. This encodes CASSQVTGRNQPQHF.

The sample holds one count of this clonotype. This chain links TRBV28 with TRBJ2-3; TRBD2 matches at 7 bases. There are 16 residues in the CDR3. The junction had 11 bases not matched to a gene; V was cut back by 5 bases and J by 3 bases. Germline values: CDR1 MDHEN, CDR2 SYDVKM. Written as DNA, the CDR3 is TGTGCCAGCAGTGCGATGCGACTAGCCGGGACAGATACGCAGTATTTT. Translating it yields CASSAMRLAGTDTQYF.

As concerns this clonotype: The DNA is left out, because the CDR3 cannot be placed on it with certainty; the CDR3 is given as TCRdb lists it. The chain combines TRBV7-5 with TRBJ2-7. TRBV7-5 is marked as a pseudogene. The CDR3 is 16 amino acids in total, end residues counted. The CDR3 reads CISVSEANSASYEQYV.

J is TRBJ2-2 and V is TRBV7-2; D ambiguous. This CDR3 is built from 15 residues. Deletions cut 3 bases from V and 1 base from J, with 9 bases between. The germline CDR1 and CDR2 sequences are SGHTA and FQGNSA. CDR3 in amino acids: CASSFQPENTGELFF. The DNA for the CDR3 is TGTGCCAGCAGCTTTCAGCCAGAGAACACCGGGGAGCTGTTTTTT.

This clonotype has just a few counts. This chain connects TRBV29-1 to TRBJ1-2; a weak D match, TRBD1 (5 bases). The CDR3 is 12 amino acids. Trimming removed 4 bases from V and 1 base from J, with 7 bases in between. Germline V gene lookup returns CDR1 SQVTM and CDR2 ANQGSEA. In nucleotides, the CDR3 is TGCAGCGTTGTCCAGGGTAACTATGGCTACACCTTC. The encoded protein is CSVVQGNYGYTF.

V and J are TRBV10-3 and TRBJ1-2, with TRBD1 matching over 8 bases. The V segment lost 11 bases and the J segment 2 bases; nucleotides outside the gene matches: 7. The CDR3 is 13 amino acids. Germline CDR1 and CDR2: ENHRY and SYGVKD. CDR3 sequence (DNA): TGTGCCGCCGGGACAGGTGTAAACTATGGCTACACCTTC. Protein product: CAAGTGVNYGYTF.

This clonotype came up many times. The genes are TRBV7-3 and TRBJ2-2; TRBD2 aligns across 11 bases. The CDR3 has 19 residues. Germline CDR1 and CDR2: SGHTA and FQGTGA. After removal of 4 bases from V and 2 bases from J, the junction contained 12 bases not matched to a gene. CDR3 sequence: CASSSTSSGGPSNTGELFF. CDR3 nucleotide sequence: TGTGCCAGCAGCTCGACGTCTAGCGGGGGGCCCTCTAACACCGGGGAGCTGTTTTTT. Full variable domain (remainder filled in from reference TRBV7-3 and TRBJ2-2): GAGVSQTPSNKVTEKGKYVELRCDPISGHTALYWYRQSLGQGPEFLIYFQGTGAADDSGLPNDRFFAVRPEGSVSTLKIQRTERGDSAVYLCASSSTSSGGPSNTGELFFGEGSRLTVL.

This clonotype was observed a handful of times. The V and J genes are TRBV7-6 and TRBJ2-5, with D maybe TRBD2 (6 bases). The V gene's germline CDR1 is SGHVS and CDR2 FNYEAQ. V was cut by 11 bases and J by 2 bases, with 12 bases left in between. The CDR3 is 12 amino acids. Written as DNA, the CDR3 is TGTGCCGGCGGGACCCCACAAGAGACCCAGTACTTC. Encoded protein: CAGGTPQETQYF.

This clonotype has just a few counts. The chain recombines TRBV3-1 with TRBJ1-1; possible D gene TRBD1, 6 bases. This CDR3 has 16 residues. The germline gives CDR1 LGHDT, CDR2 YNNKEL (reference sequence). V dropped 1 base and J dropped 1 base, with 13 bases sitting between them. CDR3 in DNA: TGTGCCAGCAGCCAAGTGAGGGGCAGGGGGAACACTGAAGCTTTCTTT. The encoded protein is CASSQVRGRGNTEAFF.

This sequence joins TRBV10-3 and TRBJ2-7; TRBD1 is a possible D gene (5 bases). V lost 6 bases, J lost 3 bases, and 9 bases lay in between. Germline loops: CDR1 ENHRY, CDR2 SYGVKD. The CDR3 has 12 amino acids. This CDR3 is CAISLDNYEQYV. For the CDR3, the DNA is TGTGCCATCAGCCTGGACAACTACGAGCAGTACGTC.

This rearrangement joins TRBV4-2 to TRBJ1-6; D is ambiguous. The CDR3 runs to 15 residues. CDR1 LGHNA and CDR2 YNFKEQ come from the germline V gene. V was pared by 8 bases and J by 1 base, with 12 bases between. The CDR3 DNA follows: TGTGCCAGCGGCTGGCGGGGTTCCTATAATTCACCCCTCCACTTT. This encodes CASGWRGSYNSPLHF.

This clonotype was detected a few times. The chain couples TRBV12-3 or TRBV12-4 to TRBJ1-5, with no clear D. The V gene lost 2 bases and the J gene lost 3 bases, with 8 bases spanning the gap. The CDR3 runs 14 residues. The CDR3, as DNA: TGTGCCAGCAGTTTATCGAGCACCAATCAGCCCCAGCATTTT. Its translation is CASSLSSTNQPQHF.

The chain couples TRBV4-2 to TRBJ2-3; 12 bases are shared with TRBD2. CDR3 size: 16 residues. Germline V gene sequence: CDR1 LGHNA, CDR2 YNFKEQ. V lost 1 base, J lost 2 bases, and 1 base stayed unmatched. The CDR3 here is CASSQASGGATDTQYF. In nucleotides, the CDR3 is TGTGCCAGCAGCCAAGCTAGCGGGGGGGCCACAGATACGCAGTATTTT.

The J gene is TRBJ2-3, the V gene TRBV4-2; D is ambiguous. Germline lookup yields CDR1 LGHNA and CDR2 YNFKEQ. Trimming pared 0 bases from V and 0 bases from J, leaving 4 bases between. The length of the CDR3 is 14 residues. CDR3 sequence (DNA): TGTGCCAGCAGCCAAGATACTAGCACAGATACGCAGTATTTT. Amino acids: CASSQDTSTDTQYF.

This clonotype was seen only a few times. The chain joins TRBV11-2 to TRBJ2-3; D is unclear. In germline, CDR1 is SGHAT, CDR2 FQNNGV. V lost 4 bases to trimming and J lost 6 bases, with 11 bases between them. The CDR3 loop spans 13 amino acids. CDR3 nucleotide sequence: TGTGCCAGCAGCTCTTACTTTCGGGATACGCAGTATTTT. It specifies CASSSYFRDTQYF.

The chain uses TRBV7-8 and TRBJ1-1; D may be TRBD1 (5 bases). Germline V lookup: CDR1 SGHVS, CDR2 FQNEAQ. Trimming shortened V by 1 base and J by 5 bases, and 8 bases separated the two germline ends. The CDR3 runs 13 residues. CDR3 DNA sequence: TGTGCCAGCAGCTTAGGGGGGGAGACTGAAGCTTTCTTT. Its translation is CASSLGGETEAFF.

CDR3: CASSVAGSTEAFF. Written as DNA, the CDR3 is TGTGCCAGCAGCGTAGCAGGGAGCACTGAAGCTTTCTTT. The V gene is TRBV9, the J gene TRBJ1-1, with D possibly being TRBD1 (5 bases). CDR3 size: 13 residues. The V end was cut by 0 bases, the J end by 4 bases, with 7 bases between. Germline V gene sequence: CDR1 SGDLS, CDR2 YYNGEE.

This clonotype has just a few counts. V and J are TRBV6-1 and TRBJ2-7; D may be TRBD1 (5 bases). The length of the CDR3 is 14 residues. Trimming removed 7 bases at V and 2 bases at J, with 15 bases between. Germline CDR1 MNHNS, CDR2 SASEGT. CDR3 sequence reads: CASIPIRVAYEQYV. The DNA for the CDR3 is TGTGCCAGCATTCCGATCAGGGTTGCCTACGAGCAGTACGTC.

This clonotype was counted a few times. This rearrangement joins TRBV19 to TRBJ2-2; D unclear. Trimming cost V 1 base and J 1 base, with 4 bases left between them. CDR1 is LNHDA and CDR2 is SQIVND in the germline V gene (reference sequence). This CDR3 has 14 residues. The CDR3 sequence is CASSIVGNTGELFF. CDR3 DNA: TGTGCCAGTAGTATAGTTGGGAACACCGGGGAGCTGTTTTTT.

The gene calls are TRBV14 and TRBJ2-3; D might be TRBD1 or TRBD2, each matching 5 bases. The V gene's germline CDR1 is SGHDN and CDR2 FVKESK. CDR3 length: 13 amino acids. Trimming stripped 7 bases from V and 2 bases from J, with 10 bases between. Here the CDR3 DNA reads TGTGCCAGCAACGGAGGACACACAGATACGCAGTATTTT. This translates into CASNGGHTDTQYF.

This clonotype occurred many times. The rearrangement links TRBV12-3 or TRBV12-4 to TRBJ2-5; TRBD1 matches at 10 bases. The CDR3 sequence is 14 residues long. Trimming took 6 bases from V and 4 from J; bases not matched to a gene: 5. The DNA for the CDR3 is TGTGCCAGCAGGGGGACAGGGGTGCGAGAGACCCAGTACTTC. Protein sequence: CASRGTGVRETQYF.

The V and J genes are TRBV4-2 and TRBJ2-7, with D perhaps assigned TRBD1 or TRBD2 (5 bases each). Germline-derived CDR1 and CDR2 are LGHNA and YNFKEQ. V was shortened by 0 bases and J by 1 base, with 13 bases between the two germline ends. The CDR3 is made up of 16 amino acids. CDR3 region: CASSQETGAGSYEQYF. The CDR3 nucleotides are TGTGCCAGCAGCCAAGAGACCGGGGCAGGATCCTACGAGCAGTACTTC.